These 5 T cell receptor beta chains came from one sample sequenced in a study of blood T cells in healthy people across ages. The authors ran a second PCR of about 6 to 11 cycles using a sample-barcoded 5' primer and a J-beta primer mix. TCRdb itself ran the 5' RACE reads through MiXCR, one entry per CDR3 protein. The profile shows about 500,000 distinct CDR3 sequences, less than 25% of them singletons. The same sample was also used in a study of T cells of mothers and their children.

Material: blood. The receptors stem from a boy under 18 in good health.

The chain links TRBV20-1 to TRBJ2-5, with 10 bases aligning to TRBD2. CDR1 DFQATT and CDR2 SNEGSKA come from the germline V gene (reference sequence). The CDR3 sequence is 14 residues long. V lost 6 bases, J lost 5 bases, and 9 bases stayed unmatched. The CDR3 protein is CSAKAGGGGETQYF. The DNA for the CDR3 is TGCAGTGCCAAAGCGGGAGGGGGAGGGGAGACCCAGTACTTC.

The chain employs TRBV20-1 and TRBJ2-5; D might be TRBD1 (5 bases). Trimming took 7 bases from V and 0 from J, leaving 12 bases between them. This CDR3 has 13 amino acids. In germline, CDR1 is DFQATT, CDR2 SNEGSKA (reference sequence). CDR3 coding DNA: TGCAGTGGAAGGGGCTTGTACCAAGAGACCCAGTACTTC. Protein product: CSGRGLYQETQYF.

CDR3 amino acids: CASSRMTGLGDTQYF. Here the CDR3 DNA reads TGTGCCAGCAGCCGGATGACAGGGTTAGGAGATACGCAGTATTTT. This chain uses TRBV5-5 with TRBJ2-3; 7 bases match TRBD1. The germline V gene encodes CDR1 SGHKS and CDR2 YYEKEE (reference sequence). Trimming at V came to 4 bases and at J to 5 bases, leaving 10 bases not matched to a gene. The CDR3 runs 15 residues.

The sample holds one count of this clonotype. The chain links TRBV5-1 to TRBJ2-4; D perhaps matches TRBD1 (5 bases). The germline V gene encodes CDR1 SGHRS and CDR2 YFSETQ. The CDR3 runs 15 residues. Trimming removed 3 bases at V and 1 base at J, with 11 bases between. For the CDR3, the DNA is TGCGCCAGCAGCTCGACAGTTGGGGCCAAAAACATTCAGTACTTC. It encodes CASSSTVGAKNIQYF.

This chain uses TRBV7-2 with TRBJ2-5, with D possibly being TRBD1 or TRBD2 (5 bases each). The end of the DNA fits TRBJ2-1 better, so the J call may be wrong. The V gene's germline CDR1 is SGHTA and CDR2 FQGNSA. The CDR3 covers 16 residues. The CDR3, as DNA: TGTGCCAGCAGCTTAGATCCTATGGCAGGGACCAATGAGCAGTTCTTC. Protein: CASSLDPMAGTNEQFF.